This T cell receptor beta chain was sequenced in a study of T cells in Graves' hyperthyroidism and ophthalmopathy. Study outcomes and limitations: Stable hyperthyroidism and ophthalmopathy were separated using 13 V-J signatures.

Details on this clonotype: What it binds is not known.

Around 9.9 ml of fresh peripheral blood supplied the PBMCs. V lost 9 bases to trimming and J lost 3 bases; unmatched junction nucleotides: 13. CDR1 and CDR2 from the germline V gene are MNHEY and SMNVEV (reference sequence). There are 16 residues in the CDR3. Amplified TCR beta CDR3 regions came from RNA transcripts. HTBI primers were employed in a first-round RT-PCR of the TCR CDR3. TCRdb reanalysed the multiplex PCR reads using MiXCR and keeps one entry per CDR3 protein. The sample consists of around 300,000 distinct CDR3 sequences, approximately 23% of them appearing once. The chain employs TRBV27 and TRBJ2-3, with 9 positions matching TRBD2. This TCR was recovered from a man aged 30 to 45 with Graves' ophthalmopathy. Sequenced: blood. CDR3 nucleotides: TGTGCCAGTACTCCGCGGGGCGGGAGGGCTACAGATACGCAGTATTTT. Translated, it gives CASTPRGGRATDTQYF.